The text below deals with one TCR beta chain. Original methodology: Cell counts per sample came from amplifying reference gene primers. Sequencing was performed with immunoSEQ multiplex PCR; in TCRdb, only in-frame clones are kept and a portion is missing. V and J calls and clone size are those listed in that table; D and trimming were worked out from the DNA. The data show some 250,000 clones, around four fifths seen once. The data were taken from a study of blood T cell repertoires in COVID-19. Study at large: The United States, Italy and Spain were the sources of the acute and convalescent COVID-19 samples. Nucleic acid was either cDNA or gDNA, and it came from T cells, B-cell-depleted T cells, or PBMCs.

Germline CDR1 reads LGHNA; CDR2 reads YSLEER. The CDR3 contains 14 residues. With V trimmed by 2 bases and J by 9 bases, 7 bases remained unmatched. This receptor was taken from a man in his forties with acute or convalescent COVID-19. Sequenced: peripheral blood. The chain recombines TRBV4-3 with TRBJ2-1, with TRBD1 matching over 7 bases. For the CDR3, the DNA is TGCGCCAGCAGCCAACTCAGAGGGACAGTTGAGCAGTTCTTC. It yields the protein CASSQLRGTVEQFF.